This T cell receptor (beta chain) was sequenced during a study of cytomegalovirus exposure and HLA in healthy donors. About the study: The approximately 120 validation repertoires were produced on the same platform as the 700 or so repertoires of the first cohort. This was reported in a later analysis. Overall study results and limits: The study recorded about 150 TCR beta chains that were cytomegalovirus-associated. Reports credit the classifier with highly specific, highly sensitive diagnosis of cytomegalovirus status.

This clone showed up just once. Its antigen is not known. This CDR3 contains 13 residues. Germline CDR1 is SGHTA and CDR2 is FQGNSA. Trimming took 4 bases from V and 4 from J, leaving 8 bases between them. These donors were members of the approximately 120-subject validation cohort, a group separate from the approximately 670-subject first cohort. Sequencing was performed with immunoSEQ multiplex PCR; in TCRdb, only in-frame clones are kept and a portion is missing. The sample holds approximately 82,000 clones, roughly 94% seen once. Sequenced material: PBMCs. The origin of this receptor is a woman aged 18-29 years in good health and CMV-seronegative. The chain joins TRBV7-2 to TRBJ1-5, with a weak D call TRBD1 (5 bases). CDR3 protein: CASSSGWNQPQHF. Here the CDR3 DNA reads TGTGCCAGCAGCTCAGGGTGGAATCAGCCCCAGCATTTT.